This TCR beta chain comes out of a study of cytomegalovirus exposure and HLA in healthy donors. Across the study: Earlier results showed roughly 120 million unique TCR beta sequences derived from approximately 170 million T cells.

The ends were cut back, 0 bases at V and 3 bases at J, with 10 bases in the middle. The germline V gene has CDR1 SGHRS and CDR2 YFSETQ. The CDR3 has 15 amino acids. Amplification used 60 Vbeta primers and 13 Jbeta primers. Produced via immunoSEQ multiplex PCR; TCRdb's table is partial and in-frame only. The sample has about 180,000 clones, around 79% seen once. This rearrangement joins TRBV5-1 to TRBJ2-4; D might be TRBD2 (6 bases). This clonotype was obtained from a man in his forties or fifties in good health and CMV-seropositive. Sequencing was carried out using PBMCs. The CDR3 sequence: CASSLAGVNKNIQYF. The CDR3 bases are TGCGCCAGCAGCTTGGCGGGGGTGAACAAAAACATTCAGTACTTC.